This TCR beta chain was recovered during a study of cytotoxic CD8 clonotypes in ibrutinib-treated CLL. Study at large: It was after a median around twelve months of treatment, range 6 to 36, that response samples were taken. Across samples, productive templates numbered roughly 230,000 and productive rearrangements reached about 99,000 on average. Study observations and caveats: Private clonotypes, not public ones, expanded at ibrutinib response.

In germline, CDR1 is SEHNR, CDR2 FQNEAQ (reference sequence). This CDR3 spans 14 amino acids. With 5 bases removed from V and 7 bases from J, the gap between germline ends came to 14 bases. The protocol was immunoSEQ multiplex PCR, while the TCRdb copy is restricted to in-frame clones and leaves out a portion. This table holds about 330,000 clones, 60% to 80% found once. As for this clone: Its matching antigen is unknown.

This sequence originates from a human donor with chronic lymphocytic leukemia. J is TRBJ1-4 and V is TRBV7-9; D is perhaps TRBD1 (5 bases). The sequencing here drew on PBMCs, taken after 36 months of ibrutinib treatment. The CDR3 region is CASSLDSWSEKLFF. CDR3 DNA: TGTGCCAGCAGCCTAGACAGCTGGTCTGAAAAACTGTTTTTT.